This T cell receptor (beta chain) was documented in a study of molecular identifiers for immune sequencing clone quantification. MiXCR, applied by TCRdb to the PCR reads, yields one record per CDR3 protein. The sample lists about half a million distinct CDR3 sequences, roughly 24% occurring once. As for this clonotype: What it binds is unknown. The junction and the germline gene differ at one end; a read error may be behind it.

CDR1 and CDR2 from the germline V gene are ENHRY and SYGVKD. The CDR3 totals 11 residues. Study-wide points: Clones above 20 RNA copies contained over 97% of effector molecules and under 1% of naive molecules.

The sequence was collected from a human donor in good health. Some libraries in this study had Jurkat cell RNA spiked in. Sequenced: naive CD8+ T cells from blood, with Jurkat cell RNA spiked in. Documented subset: FACS-sorted CD8+CD4-CCR7+CD45RA+ naive T cells. The genes are TRBV10-3 and TRBJ1-1; D not resolved. CDR3 sequence reads: CAINSGTEASF. The CDR3 DNA reads as TGTGCCATCAATAGCGGCACTGAAGCTTCCTTT.